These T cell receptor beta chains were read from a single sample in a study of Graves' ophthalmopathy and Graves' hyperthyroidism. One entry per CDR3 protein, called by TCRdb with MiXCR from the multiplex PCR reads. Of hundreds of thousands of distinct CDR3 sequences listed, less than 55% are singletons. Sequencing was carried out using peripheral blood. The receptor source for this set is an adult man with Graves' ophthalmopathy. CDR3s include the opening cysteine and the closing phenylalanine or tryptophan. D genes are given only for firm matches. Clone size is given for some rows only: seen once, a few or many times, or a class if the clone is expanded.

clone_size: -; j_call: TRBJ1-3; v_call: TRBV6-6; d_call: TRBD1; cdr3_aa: CASGQGGPGNTIYF; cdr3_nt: TGTGCCAGCGGACAGGGGGGGCCTGGAAACACCATATATTTT
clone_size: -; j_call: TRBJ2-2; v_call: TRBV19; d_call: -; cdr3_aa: CASSPRGWNTGELFF; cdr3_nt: TGTGCCAGTAGTCCTAGGGGGTGGAACACCGGGGAGCTGTTTTTT
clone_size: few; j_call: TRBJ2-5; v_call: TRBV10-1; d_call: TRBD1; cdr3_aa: CASSTGTDRETQYF; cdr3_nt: TGCGCCAGCAGTACCGGGACAGACCGTGAGACCCAGTACTTC
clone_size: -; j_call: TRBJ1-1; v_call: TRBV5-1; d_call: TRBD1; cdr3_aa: CASSLVYRGTGTEAFF; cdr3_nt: TGCGCCAGCAGCTTGGTATATCGGGGGACAGGGACTGAAGCTTTCTTT
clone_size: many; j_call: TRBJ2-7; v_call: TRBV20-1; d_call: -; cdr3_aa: CSASQGTETRQYF; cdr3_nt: TGCAGTGCTAGCCAGGGGACGGAGACTAGGCAGTACTTC
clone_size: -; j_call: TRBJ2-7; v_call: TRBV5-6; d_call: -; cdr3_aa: CASSLRDKRGEHYF; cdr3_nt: TGTGCCAGCAGCTTGCGGGACAAGCGGGGAGAGCACTACTTC
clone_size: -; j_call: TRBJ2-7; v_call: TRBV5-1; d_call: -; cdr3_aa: CASSSSTYSYEQYF; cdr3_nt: TGCGCCAGCAGCTCTTCGACATACTCCTACGAGCAGTACTTC
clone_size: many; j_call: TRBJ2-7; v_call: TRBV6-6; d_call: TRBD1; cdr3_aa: CASKDRAYEQYF; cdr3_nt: TGTGCCAGCAAGGACAGGGCCTACGAGCAGTACTTC
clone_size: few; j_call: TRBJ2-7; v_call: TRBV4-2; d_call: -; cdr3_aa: CASSFTWRSHEQYF; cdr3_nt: TGTGCCAGCAGCTTTACGTGGCGCAGCCACGAGCAGTACTTC
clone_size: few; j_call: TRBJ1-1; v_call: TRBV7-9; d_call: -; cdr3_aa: CASSIGPGQGKGEAFF; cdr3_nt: TGTGCCAGCAGCATAGGCCCGGGGCAAGGGAAAGGTGAAGCTTTCTTT
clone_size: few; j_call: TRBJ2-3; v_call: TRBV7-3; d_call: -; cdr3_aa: CASSSLRHSDTQYF; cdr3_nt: TGTGCCAGCAGTTCACTCCGGCACAGCGATACGCAGTATTTT
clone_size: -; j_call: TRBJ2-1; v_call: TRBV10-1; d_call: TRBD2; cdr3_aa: CATPGTSGGMYNEQFF; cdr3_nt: TGCGCCACTCCCGGGACTAGCGGGGGGATGTACAATGAGCAGTTCTTC
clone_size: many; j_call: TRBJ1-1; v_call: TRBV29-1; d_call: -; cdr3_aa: CSVDVAGGTEAFF; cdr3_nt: TGCAGCGTCGACGTGGCAGGAGGCACTGAAGCTTTCTTT
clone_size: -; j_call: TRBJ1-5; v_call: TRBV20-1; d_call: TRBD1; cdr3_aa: CSARDPQGGNQPQHF; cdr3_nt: TGCAGTGCTAGAGATCCCCAGGGGGGCAATCAGCCCCAGCATTTT
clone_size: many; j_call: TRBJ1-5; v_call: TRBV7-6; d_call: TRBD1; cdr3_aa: CASSLTGDYSNQPQHF; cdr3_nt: TGTGCCAGCAGCTTAACAGGGGATTATAGCAATCAGCCCCAGCATTTT
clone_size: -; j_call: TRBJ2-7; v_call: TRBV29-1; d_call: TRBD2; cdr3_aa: CSVAPGGFSYEQYF; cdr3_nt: TGCAGCGTTGCGCCCGGGGGGTTCTCCTACGAGCAGTACTTC
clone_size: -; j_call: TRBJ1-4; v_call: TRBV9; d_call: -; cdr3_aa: CASSVPSPGSREKLFF; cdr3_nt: TGTGCCAGCAGCGTACCCTCTCCGGGGTCACGAGAAAAACTGTTTTTT
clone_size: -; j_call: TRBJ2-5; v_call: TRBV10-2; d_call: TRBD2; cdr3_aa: CASSHREGRGETQYF; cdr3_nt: TGTGCCAGCAGCCATCGGGAGGGACGGGGAGAGACCCAGTACTTC
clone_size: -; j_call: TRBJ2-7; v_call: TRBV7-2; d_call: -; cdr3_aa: CASSSKSGYEQYF; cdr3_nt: TGTGCCAGCAGCTCAAAATCAGGCTACGAGCAGTACTTC
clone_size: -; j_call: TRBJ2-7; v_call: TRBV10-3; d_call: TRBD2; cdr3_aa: CASSPETSGSSYEQYF; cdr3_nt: TGTGCCAGCAGTCCTGAGACTAGCGGGAGCTCCTACGAGCAGTACTTC
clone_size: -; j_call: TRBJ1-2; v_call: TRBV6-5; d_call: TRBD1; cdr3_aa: CASVDRGSGGGLGGYTF; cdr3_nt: TGTGCCAGCGTCGACAGGGGGTCTGGGGGAGGACTTGGGGGCTACACCTTC
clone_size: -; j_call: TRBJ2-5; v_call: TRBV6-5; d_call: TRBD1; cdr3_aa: CASSTDREFQETQYF; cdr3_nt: TGTGCCAGCAGTACCGACAGGGAGTTCCAAGAGACCCAGTACTTC
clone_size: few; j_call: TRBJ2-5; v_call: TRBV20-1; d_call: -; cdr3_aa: CSARRATQETQYF; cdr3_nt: TGCAGTGCCCGCCGGGCCACGCAAGAGACCCAGTACTTC
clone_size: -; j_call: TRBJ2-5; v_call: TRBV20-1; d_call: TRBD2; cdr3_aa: CSARTSGEETQYF; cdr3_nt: TGCAGTGCTAGGACTAGCGGGGAAGAGACCCAGTACTTC
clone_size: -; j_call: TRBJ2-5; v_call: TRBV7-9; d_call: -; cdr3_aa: CASSQRQIQETQYF; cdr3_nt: TGTGCCAGCAGCCAACGTCAGATCCAAGAGACCCAGTACTTC
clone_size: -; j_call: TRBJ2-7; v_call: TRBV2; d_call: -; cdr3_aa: CASSEWGQYYEQYF; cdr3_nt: TGTGCCAGCAGTGAATGGGGTCAGTACTACGAGCAGTACTTC
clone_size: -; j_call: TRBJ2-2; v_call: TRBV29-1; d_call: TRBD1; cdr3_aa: CSVQLGDRANTGELFF; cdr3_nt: TGCAGCGTTCAGTTGGGGGACAGAGCGAACACCGGGGAGCTGTTTTTT
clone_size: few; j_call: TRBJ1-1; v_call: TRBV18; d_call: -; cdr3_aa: CASSPDMNTEAFF; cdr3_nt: TGTGCCAGCTCACCGGATATGAACACTGAAGCTTTCTTT
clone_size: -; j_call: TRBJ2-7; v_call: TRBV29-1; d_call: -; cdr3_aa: CSVDPGDGTYEQYF; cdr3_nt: TGCAGCGTTGACCCAGGGGATGGGACCTACGAGCAGTACTTC
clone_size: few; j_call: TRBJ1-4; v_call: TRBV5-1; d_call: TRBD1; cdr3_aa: CASSEQTGGGEKLFF; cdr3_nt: TGCGCCAGCAGCGAACAAACAGGGGGGGGCGAAAAACTGTTTTTT
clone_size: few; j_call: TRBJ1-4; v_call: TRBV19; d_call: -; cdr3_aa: CASSNVGARREKLFF; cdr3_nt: TGTGCCAGTAGTAATGTCGGGGCTCGGAGAGAAAAACTGTTTTTT
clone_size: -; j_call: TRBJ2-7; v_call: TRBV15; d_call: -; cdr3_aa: CATSRDRGTGEQYF; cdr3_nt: TGTGCCACCAGCAGGGACCGGGGGACGGGCGAGCAGTACTTC
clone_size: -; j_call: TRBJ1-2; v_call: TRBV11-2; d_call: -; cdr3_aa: CASSLTNNYGYTF; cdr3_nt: TGTGCCAGCAGCTTGACAAATAACTATGGCTACACCTTC
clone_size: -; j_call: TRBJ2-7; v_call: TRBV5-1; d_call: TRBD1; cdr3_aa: CASSPGTGQTYEQYF; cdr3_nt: TGCGCCAGCAGCCCGGGGACAGGACAGACCTACGAGCAGTACTTC
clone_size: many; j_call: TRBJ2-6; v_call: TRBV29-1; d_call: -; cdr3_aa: CSVHSGTNSGANVLTF; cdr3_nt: TGCAGCGTCCACTCCGGTACGAACTCTGGGGCCAACGTCCTGACTTTC
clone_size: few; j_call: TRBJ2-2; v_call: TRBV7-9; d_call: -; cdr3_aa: CASSPRVRNTGELFF; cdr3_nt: TGTGCCAGCAGCCCCCGCGTTAGGAACACCGGGGAGCTGTTTTTT
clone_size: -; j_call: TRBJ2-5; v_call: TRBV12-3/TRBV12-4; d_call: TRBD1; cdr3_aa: CASSRTGVGETQYF; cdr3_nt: TGTGCCAGCAGCCGGACAGGGGTTGGAGAGACCCAGTACTTC
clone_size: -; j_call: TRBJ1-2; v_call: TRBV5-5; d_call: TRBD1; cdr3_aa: CASSLGDRVYYGYTF; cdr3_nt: TGTGCCAGCAGCTTGGGAGACAGGGTTTACTATGGCTACACCTTC
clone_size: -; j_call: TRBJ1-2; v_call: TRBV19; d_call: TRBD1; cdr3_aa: CASSHGQGWNYGYTF; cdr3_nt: TGTGCCAGTAGCCACGGACAGGGTTGGAACTATGGCTACACCTTC
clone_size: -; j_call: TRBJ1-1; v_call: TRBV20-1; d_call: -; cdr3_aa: CSASSPRQTTEAFF; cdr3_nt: TGCAGTGCCAGCTCACCACGGCAGACCACTGAAGCTTTCTTT
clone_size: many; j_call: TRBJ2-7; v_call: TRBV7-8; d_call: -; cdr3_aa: CASSLNSGYEQYF; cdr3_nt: TGTGCCAGCAGCTTAAATTCAGGGTACGAGCAGTACTTC
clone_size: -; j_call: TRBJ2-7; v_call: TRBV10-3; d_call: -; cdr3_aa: CASSPALGRTYEQYF; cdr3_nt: TGTGCCAGCAGTCCCGCTCTGGGGCGGACCTACGAGCAGTACTTC
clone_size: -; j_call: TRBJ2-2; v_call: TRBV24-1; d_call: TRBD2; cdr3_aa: CATSDLWTSENTGELFF; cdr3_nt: TGTGCCACCAGTGACTTATGGACTAGCGAGAACACCGGGGAGCTGTTTTTT
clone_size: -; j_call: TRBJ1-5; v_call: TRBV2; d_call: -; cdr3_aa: CASSLTRGIETQHF; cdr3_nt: TGTGCCAGCAGTTTAACTAGAGGCATAGAGACCCAGCATTTT
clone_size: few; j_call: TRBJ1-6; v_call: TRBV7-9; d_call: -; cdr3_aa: CASSFWVLGSPLHF; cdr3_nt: TGTGCCAGCAGCTTTTGGGTTCTGGGTTCACCCCTCCACTTT
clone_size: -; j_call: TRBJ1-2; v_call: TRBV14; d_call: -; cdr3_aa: CASSQALNNYGYTF; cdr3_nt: TGTGCCAGCAGCCAAGCGCTCAACAACTATGGCTACACCTTC
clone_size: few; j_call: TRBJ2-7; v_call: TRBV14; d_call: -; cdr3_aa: CASSRVGSYEQYF; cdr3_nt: TGTGCCAGCAGCCGCGTGGGATCCTACGAGCAGTACTTC
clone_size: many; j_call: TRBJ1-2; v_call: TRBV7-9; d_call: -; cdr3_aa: CASSFGQNDNYGYTF; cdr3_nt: TGTGCCAGCAGCTTCGGACAGAACGACAACTATGGCTACACCTTC
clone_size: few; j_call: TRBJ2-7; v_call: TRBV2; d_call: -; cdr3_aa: CASTQYEQYF; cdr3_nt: TGTGCCAGCACCCAGTACGAGCAGTACTTC
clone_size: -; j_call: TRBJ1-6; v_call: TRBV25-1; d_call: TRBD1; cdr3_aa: CASSGAGGRYNSPLHF; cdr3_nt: TGTGCCAGCAGTGGGGCAGGGGGACGGTATAATTCACCCCTCCACTTT
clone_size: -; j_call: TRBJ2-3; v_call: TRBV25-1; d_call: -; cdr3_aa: CASSDFRVADTQYF; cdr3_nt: TGTGCCAGCAGTGATTTCAGGGTGGCAGATACGCAGTATTTT
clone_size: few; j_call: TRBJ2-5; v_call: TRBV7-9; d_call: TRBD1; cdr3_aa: CASTLQGARETQYF; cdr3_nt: TGTGCCAGCACCTTACAGGGGGCGCGGGAGACCCAGTACTTC
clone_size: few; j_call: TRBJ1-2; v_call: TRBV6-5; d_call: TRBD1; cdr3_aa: CASSLDRHGYTF; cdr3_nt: TGTGCCAGCAGCTTGGACAGGCACGGCTACACCTTC